This T cell receptor beta chain was found in a study of human T cells and chemical hapten exposure. Whole-study results and caveats: There was alopecia in the donors, so their immune response may differ from that of healthy people. Sensitizing with DPC caused no change in TCRs above 1 in 1000 frequency.

The CDR3 is 12 amino acids. In germline, CDR1 is SGDLS, CDR2 YYNGEE. The V end was cut by 0 bases, the J end by 4 bases, with 4 bases between. The time point was: patch test 1, 2 weeks after DPC sensitization. Treatment given: therapeutic diphenylcyclopropenone sensitization with weekly scalp DPC. This clonotype was seen many times. Its antigen is not identified. Original processing notes: Samples contained a median of roughly 96,000 TCRs, with a range of roughly 20,000 to 690,600. TCRdb re-analysed the RACE reads in MiXCR, keeping a single row per CDR3 protein. V and J calls and clone size were set by TCRdb, not the authors. The table lists approximately 400,000 distinct CDR3 sequences, roughly 4.8% of them singletons, with around 2.3% in the top ten.

This material consisted of whole blood, taken in connection with sensitization to the hapten diphenylcyclopropenone (DPC). This TCR derives from a woman in her 50s with alopecia areata. Some clones in this sample may be carry-over from other donors' samples. The chain is built from TRBV9 and TRBJ1-2; unclear D gene. The CDR3 DNA sequence: TGTGCCAGCAGCGTAGCGCCCTATGGCTACACCTTC. Protein: CASSVAPYGYTF.